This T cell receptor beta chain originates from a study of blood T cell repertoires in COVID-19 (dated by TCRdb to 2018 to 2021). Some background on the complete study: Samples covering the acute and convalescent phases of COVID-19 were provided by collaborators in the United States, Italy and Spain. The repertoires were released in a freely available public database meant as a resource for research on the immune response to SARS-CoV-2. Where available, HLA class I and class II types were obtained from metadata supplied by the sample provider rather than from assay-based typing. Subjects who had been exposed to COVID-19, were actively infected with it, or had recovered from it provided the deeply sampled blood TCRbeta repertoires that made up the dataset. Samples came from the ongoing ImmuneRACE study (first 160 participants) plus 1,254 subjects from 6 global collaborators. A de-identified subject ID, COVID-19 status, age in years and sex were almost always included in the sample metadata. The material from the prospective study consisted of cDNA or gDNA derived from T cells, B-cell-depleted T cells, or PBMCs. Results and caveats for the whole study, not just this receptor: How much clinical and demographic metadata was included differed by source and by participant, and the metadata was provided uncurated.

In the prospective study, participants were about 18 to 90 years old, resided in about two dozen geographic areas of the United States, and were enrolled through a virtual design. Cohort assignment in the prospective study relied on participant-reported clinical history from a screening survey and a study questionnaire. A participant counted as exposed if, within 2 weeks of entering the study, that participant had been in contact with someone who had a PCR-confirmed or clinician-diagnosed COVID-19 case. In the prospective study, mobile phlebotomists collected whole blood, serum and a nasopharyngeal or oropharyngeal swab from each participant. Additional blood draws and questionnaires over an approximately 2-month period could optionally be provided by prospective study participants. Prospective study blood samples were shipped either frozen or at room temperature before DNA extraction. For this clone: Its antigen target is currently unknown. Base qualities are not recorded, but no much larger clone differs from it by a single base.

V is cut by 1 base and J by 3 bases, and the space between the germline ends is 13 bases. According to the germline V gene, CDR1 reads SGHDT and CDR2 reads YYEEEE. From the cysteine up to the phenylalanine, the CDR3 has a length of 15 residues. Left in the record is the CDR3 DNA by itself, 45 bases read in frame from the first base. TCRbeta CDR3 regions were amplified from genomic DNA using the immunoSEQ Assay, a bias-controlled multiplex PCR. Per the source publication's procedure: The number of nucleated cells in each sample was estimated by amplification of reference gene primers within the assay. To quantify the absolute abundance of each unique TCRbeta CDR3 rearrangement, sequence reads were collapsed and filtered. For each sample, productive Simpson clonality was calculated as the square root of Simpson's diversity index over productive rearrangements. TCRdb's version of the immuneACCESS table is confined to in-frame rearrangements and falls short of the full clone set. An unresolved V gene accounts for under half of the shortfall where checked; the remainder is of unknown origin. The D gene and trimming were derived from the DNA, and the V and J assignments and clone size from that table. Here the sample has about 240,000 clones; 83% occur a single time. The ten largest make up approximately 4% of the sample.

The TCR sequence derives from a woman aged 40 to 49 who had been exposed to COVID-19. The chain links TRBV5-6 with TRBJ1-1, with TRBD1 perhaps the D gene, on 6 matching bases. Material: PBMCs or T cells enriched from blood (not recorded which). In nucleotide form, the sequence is TGTGCCAGCAGCTTGTTGGCGGGGGCCGACACTGAAGCTTTCTTT. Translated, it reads CASSLLAGADTEAFF.